Shown below are 13 T cell receptor beta chains from a single sample sequenced in a study of T-cell reconstitution after alpha-beta-depleted transplantation in children. It was with unique molecular identifiers that the TCRbeta library was prepared. TCRdb reprocessed the PCR reads via MiXCR and lists one record per CDR3 protein. The sample has about 400,000 distinct CDR3 sequences, about 20% seen once; the top ten hold 3.8%. The material was PBMCs from the stem cell graft donor, obtained from the stem cell graft. The receptors come from a human donor who donated a stem cell graft to a child with acute myeloid leukemia.

This sequence joins TRBV25-1 and TRBJ2-7, with D perhaps given as TRBD1 or TRBD2 (5 bases each). Trimming stripped 1 base from V and 7 bases from J, with 8 bases between. The CDR3 totals 12 residues. Germline values: CDR1 MGHDK, CDR2 SYGVNS. The CDR3 sequence is CASSELWGEQYF. CDR3 coding DNA: TGTGCCAGCAGTGAATTATGGGGGGAGCAGTACTTC.

The chain recombines TRBV10-3 with TRBJ2-5; 8 bases fit TRBD2. Germline V lookup: CDR1 ENHRY, CDR2 SYGVKD. The V segment lost 6 bases and the J segment 5 bases; nucleotides outside the gene matches: 8. The CDR3 loop spans 14 amino acids. CDR3 in amino acids: CAIRPGLEGETQYF. DNA of the CDR3: TGTGCCATCAGACCGGGACTAGAAGGGGAGACCCAGTACTTC.

This clonotype showed up just a few times. This chain links TRBV5-1 with TRBJ2-1, with D unclear. Looked up from germline, CDR1 is SGHRS and CDR2 is YFSETQ. The CDR3 length is 16 residues. Trimming left V 5 bases short and J 5 bases short, with 20 bases between. This CDR3 is CASSSTRWVGNNEQFF. CDR3 DNA sequence: TGCGCCAGCAGTTCTACCCGCTGGGTGGGTAACAATGAGCAGTTCTTC.

In its sample, this clonotype was seen a few times. This rearrangement joins TRBV11-2 to TRBJ1-6; no firm D call. Germline V gene data show CDR1 as SGHAT and CDR2 as FQNNGV. The V end was cut by 0 bases, the J end by 14 bases, with 11 bases between. There are 13 residues in the CDR3. The DNA of the CDR3 is TGTGCCAGCAGCTTAGAGTCCCGGGCCACCCTCCACTTT. This codes for CASSLESRATLHF. Combining the CDR3 with reference TRBV11-2 and TRBJ1-6 gives the whole variable domain EAGVAQSPRYKIIEKRQSVAFWCNPISGHATLYWYQQILGQGPKLLIQFQNNGVVDDSQLPKDRFSAERLKGVDSTLKIQPAKLEDSAVYLCASSLESRATLHFGNGTRLTVT.

This clonotype has a handful of counts. V and J are TRBV12-3 or TRBV12-4 and TRBJ1-1, with TRBD1 matching 10 bases. The CDR3 totals 14 residues. V dropped 6 bases and J dropped 6; count of bases not matched to a gene: 7. The CDR3: CASSGQGVRAEAFF. Here the CDR3 DNA reads TGTGCCAGCAGCGGACAGGGGGTGAGGGCTGAAGCTTTCTTT.

This sequence joins TRBV20-1 and TRBJ2-7; D remains ambiguous. The CDR3 sequence is 15 residues long. Germline V gene lookup returns CDR1 DFQATT and CDR2 SNEGSKA (reference sequence). V lost 1 base to trimming and J lost 0 bases, with 13 bases between them. The CDR3 is CSARVPSLSSYEQYF. CDR3 DNA: TGCAGTGCTAGAGTTCCGTCCCTCAGCTCCTACGAGCAGTACTTC.

This clonotype was recorded a few times. The rearrangement uses TRBV24-1 and TRBJ1-1; D unclear. The CDR3 runs 13 residues. The germline V gene has CDR1 KGHDR and CDR2 SFDVKD. Trimming took 9 bases from V and 5 from J, leaving 15 bases between them. CDR3 residues: CATESADLTEAFF. The CDR3, as DNA: TGTGCCACCGAATCCGCTGATTTGACTGAAGCTTTCTTT.

The V and J genes are TRBV20-1 and TRBJ2-7; D not resolved. CDR1 DFQATT and CDR2 SNEGSKA come from the germline V gene (reference sequence). Trimming stripped 0 bases from V and 4 bases from J, with 7 bases between. This CDR3 has 12 residues. Written as DNA, the CDR3 is TGCAGTGCTAGAGAGGGTCGATACGAGCAGTACTTC. It codes for CSAREGRYEQYF.

The chain joins TRBV28 to TRBJ2-1; no clear D. Germline V gene lookup returns CDR1 MDHEN and CDR2 SYDVKM. Deletions cut 7 bases from V and 6 bases from J, with 13 bases between. The CDR3 has 13 amino acids. CDR3: CASMMTRGNEQFF. The DNA for the CDR3 is TGTGCCAGCATGATGACGCGTGGCAATGAGCAGTTCTTC.

The table lists this clonotype with a few counts. This chain joins TRBV29-1 and TRBJ1-2; D may be TRBD1 (5 bases). CDR3 length: 12 residues. V lost 6 bases and J 7 bases, leaving 15 bases between the germline ends. Germline CDR1 SQVTM, CDR2 ANQGSEA. CDR3 protein: CSVALFGGGYTF. The DNA for the CDR3 is TGCAGCGTGGCCCTTTTTGGGGGTGGCTACACCTTC.

This rearrangement joins TRBV12-3 or TRBV12-4 to TRBJ2-7; 7 bases line up with TRBD1. CDR3 length equals 16 residues. V dropped 1 base and J dropped 0; count of bases not matched to a gene: 6. CDR3 sequence reads: CASSLGTGLSSYEQYF. The DNA for the CDR3 is TGTGCCAGCAGTTTAGGGACAGGCCTAAGCTCCTACGAGCAGTACTTC.

This clonotype was seen at least ten times. J is TRBJ2-7 and V is TRBV29-1, with D uncertain. This CDR3 is 12 amino acids long. Germline V gene data show CDR1 as SQVTM and CDR2 as ANQGSEA. V was pared by 2 bases and J by 6 bases, with 11 bases between. The CDR3 spells CSVERSGSEQYF. CDR3 in DNA: TGCAGCGTTGAACGTAGTGGGTCCGAGCAGTACTTC.

This clonotype was seen many times. The V call is TRBV12-3 or TRBV12-4, the J call TRBJ2-5; 13 bases are a match to TRBD2. With V trimmed by 6 bases and J by 3 bases, 10 bases remained unmatched. There are 17 residues in the CDR3. The CDR3: CASSPGTSGVREETQYF. CDR3 sequence (DNA): TGTGCCAGCAGCCCTGGGACTAGCGGGGTCAGGGAAGAGACCCAGTACTTC.